The following is a T cell receptor (beta chain) sequence with its context. The entry originates in a study of OX40 agonist ivuxolimab in advanced cancers. CDR1 and CDR2 from the germline V gene are KGHSH and LQKENI. This CDR3 comprises 15 residues. Trimming pared 1 base from V and 0 bases from J, leaving 9 bases between. TCRdb's table, derived via immunoSEQ multiplex PCR, lists solely in-frame clones and lacks some. The table has tens of thousands of clones, 80% to 90% seen once. The sample here was CD4+ or CD8+ T cells sorted from blood, taken in a trial of the OX40 agonist ivuxolimab. This sequence originates from an adult with an advanced solid tumor such as melanoma, head and neck, liver or kidney cancer. V usage is TRBV18 and J usage is TRBJ1-2; D not resolved. Here the CDR3 reads CASSPLPETNYGYTF. The CDR3 DNA sequence: TGTGCCAGCTCACCACTTCCGGAGACTAACTATGGCTACACCTTC.